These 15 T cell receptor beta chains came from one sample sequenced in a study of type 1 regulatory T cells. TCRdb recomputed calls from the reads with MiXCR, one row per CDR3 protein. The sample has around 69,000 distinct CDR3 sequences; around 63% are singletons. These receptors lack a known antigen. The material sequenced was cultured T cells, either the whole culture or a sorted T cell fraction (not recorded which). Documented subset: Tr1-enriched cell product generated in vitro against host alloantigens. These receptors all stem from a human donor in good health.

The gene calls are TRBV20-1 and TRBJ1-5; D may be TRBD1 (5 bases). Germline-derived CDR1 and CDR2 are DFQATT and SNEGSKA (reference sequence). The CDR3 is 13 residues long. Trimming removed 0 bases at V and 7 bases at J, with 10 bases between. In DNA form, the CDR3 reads TGCAGTGCTAGAGACAGGGTTTTCCAGCCCCAGCATTTT. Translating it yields CSARDRVFQPQHF.

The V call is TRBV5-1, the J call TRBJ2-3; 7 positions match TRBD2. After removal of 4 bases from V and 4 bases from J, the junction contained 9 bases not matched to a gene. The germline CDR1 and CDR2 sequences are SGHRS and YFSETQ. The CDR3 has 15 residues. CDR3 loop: CASSPAGREPDTQYF. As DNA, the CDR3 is TGCGCCAGCAGCCCGGCAGGGCGGGAGCCAGATACGCAGTATTTT.

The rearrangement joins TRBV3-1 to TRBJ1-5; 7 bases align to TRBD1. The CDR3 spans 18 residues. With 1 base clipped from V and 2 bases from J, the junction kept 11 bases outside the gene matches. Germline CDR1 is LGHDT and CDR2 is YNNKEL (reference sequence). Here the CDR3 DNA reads TGTGCCAGCAGCCAAGCACCACAGGGGACCCTAGGCAATCAGCCCCAGCATTTT. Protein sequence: CASSQAPQGTLGNQPQHF.

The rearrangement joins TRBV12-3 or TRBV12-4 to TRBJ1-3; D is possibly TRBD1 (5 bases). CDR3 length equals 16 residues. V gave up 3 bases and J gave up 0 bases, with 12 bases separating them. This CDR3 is CASSFWSGFSGNTIYF. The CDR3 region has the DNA TGTGCCAGCAGTTTTTGGTCAGGGTTCTCTGGAAACACCATATATTTT.

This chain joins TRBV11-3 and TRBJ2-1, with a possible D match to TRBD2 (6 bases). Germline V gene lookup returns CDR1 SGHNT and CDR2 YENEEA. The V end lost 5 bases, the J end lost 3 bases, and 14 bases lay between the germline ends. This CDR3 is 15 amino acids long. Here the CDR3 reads CASSRGRGNYNEQFF. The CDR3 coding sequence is TGTGCCAGCAGCCGGGGGAGAGGTAACTACAATGAGCAGTTCTTC.

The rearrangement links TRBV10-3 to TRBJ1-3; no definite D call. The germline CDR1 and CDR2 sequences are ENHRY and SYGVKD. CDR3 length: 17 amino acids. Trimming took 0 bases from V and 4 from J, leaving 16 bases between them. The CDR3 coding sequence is TGTGCCATCAGTGAGTCCGCGGTCCTCGGCCCGGGAAACACCATATATTTT. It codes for CAISESAVLGPGNTIYF.

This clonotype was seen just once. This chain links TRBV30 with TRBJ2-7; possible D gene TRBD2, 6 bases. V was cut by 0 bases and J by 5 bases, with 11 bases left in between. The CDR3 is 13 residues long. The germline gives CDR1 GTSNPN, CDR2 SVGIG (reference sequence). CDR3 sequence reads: CAWSVGGSNEQYF. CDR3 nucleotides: TGTGCCTGGAGTGTCGGGGGATCCAACGAGCAGTACTTC.

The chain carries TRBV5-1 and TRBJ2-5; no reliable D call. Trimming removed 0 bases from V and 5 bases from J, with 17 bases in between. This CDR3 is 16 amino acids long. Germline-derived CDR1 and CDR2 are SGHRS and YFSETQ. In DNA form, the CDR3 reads TGCGCCAGCAGCTTGGGCTCCGATGTCCTCAGGGAGACCCAGTACTTC. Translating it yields CASSLGSDVLRETQYF.

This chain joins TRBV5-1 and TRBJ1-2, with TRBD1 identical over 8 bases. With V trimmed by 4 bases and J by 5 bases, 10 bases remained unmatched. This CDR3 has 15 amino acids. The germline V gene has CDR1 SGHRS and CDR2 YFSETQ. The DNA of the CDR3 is TGCGCCAGCAGCCCGGGACAGGCCAACCCATATGGCTACACCTTC. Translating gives CASSPGQANPYGYTF. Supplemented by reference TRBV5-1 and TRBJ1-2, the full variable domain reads KAGVTQTPRYLIKTRGQQVTLSCSPISGHRSVSWYQQTPGQGLQFLFEYFSETQRNKGNFPGRFSGRQFSNSRSEMNVSTLELGDSALYLCASSPGQANPYGYTFGSGTRLTVV.

The CDR3 coding sequence is TGTGCCAGCCGTGCGGGTCAAGAGACCCAGTACTTC. It yields the protein CASRAGQETQYF. The rearrangement links TRBV6-2 or TRBV6-3 to TRBJ2-5, with a tentative D call TRBD2 (5 bases). Germline V CDR1 and CDR2: MNHEY, SVGEGT. The length of the CDR3 is 12 residues. V dropped 8 bases and J dropped 2 bases, with 9 bases sitting between them.

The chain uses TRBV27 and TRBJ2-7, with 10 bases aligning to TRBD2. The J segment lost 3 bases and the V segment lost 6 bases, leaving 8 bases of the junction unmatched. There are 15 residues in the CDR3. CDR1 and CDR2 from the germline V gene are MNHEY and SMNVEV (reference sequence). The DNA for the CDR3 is TGTGCCAGCAGCTTAAATAGCGGGAGGCGCTACGAGCAGTACTTC. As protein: CASSLNSGRRYEQYF.

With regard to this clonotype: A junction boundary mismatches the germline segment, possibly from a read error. As DNA, the CDR3 is TGTACCAGCAGCGCGGAACCTAGCGGGGTGCGCGAGCAGTACTTC. This codes for CTSSAEPSGVREQYF. The chain couples TRBV5-4 to TRBJ2-7; 9 bases are shared with TRBD2. The CDR3 consists of 15 residues. CDR1 and CDR2 from the germline V gene are SGHNT and YYREEE (reference sequence).

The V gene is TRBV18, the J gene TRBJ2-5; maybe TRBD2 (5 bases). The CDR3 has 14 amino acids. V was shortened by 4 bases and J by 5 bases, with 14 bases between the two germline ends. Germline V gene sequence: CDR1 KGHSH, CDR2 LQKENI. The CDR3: CASSLTRVQETQYF. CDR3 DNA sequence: TGTGCCAGCTCACTAACGAGGGTCCAGGAGACCCAGTACTTC.

As DNA, the CDR3 is TGTGCCAGCGTTTGGAGGGCCGTGGGCCGTCCCACAGATACGCAGTATTTT. It encodes CASVWRAVGRPTDTQYF. The V and J genes are TRBV7-2 and TRBJ2-3; possible D gene TRBD2, 6 bases. Trimming took 8 bases from V and 2 from J, leaving 23 bases between them. Per germline, CDR1 SGHTA and CDR2 FQGNSA. There are 17 residues in the CDR3.

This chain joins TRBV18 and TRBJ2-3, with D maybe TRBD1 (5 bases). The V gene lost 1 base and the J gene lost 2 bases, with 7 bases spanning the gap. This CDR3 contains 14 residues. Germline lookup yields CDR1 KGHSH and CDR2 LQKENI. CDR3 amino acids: CASSPRQITDTQYF. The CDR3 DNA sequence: TGTGCCAGCTCACCACGACAGATCACAGATACGCAGTATTTT. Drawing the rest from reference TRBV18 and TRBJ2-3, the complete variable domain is NAGVMQNPRHLVRRRGQEARLRCSPMKGHSHVYWYRQLPEEGLKFMVYLQKENIIDESGMPKERFSAEFPKEGPSILRIQQVVRGDSAAYFCASSPRQITDTQYFGPGTRLTVL.